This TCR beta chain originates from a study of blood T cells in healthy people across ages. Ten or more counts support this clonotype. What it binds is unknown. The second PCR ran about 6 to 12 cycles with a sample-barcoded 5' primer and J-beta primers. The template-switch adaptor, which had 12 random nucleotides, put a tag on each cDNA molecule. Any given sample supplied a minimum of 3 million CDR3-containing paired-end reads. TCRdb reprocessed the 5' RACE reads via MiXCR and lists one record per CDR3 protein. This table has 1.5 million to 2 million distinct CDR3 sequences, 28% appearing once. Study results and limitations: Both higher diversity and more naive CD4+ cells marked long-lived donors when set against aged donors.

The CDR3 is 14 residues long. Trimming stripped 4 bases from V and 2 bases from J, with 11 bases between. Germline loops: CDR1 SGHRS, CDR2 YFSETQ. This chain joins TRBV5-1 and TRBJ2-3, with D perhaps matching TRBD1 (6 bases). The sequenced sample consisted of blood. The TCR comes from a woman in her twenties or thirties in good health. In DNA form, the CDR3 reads TGCGCCAGCAGCCCGACAGGAAACACAGATACGCAGTATTTT. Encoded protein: CASSPTGNTDTQYF.